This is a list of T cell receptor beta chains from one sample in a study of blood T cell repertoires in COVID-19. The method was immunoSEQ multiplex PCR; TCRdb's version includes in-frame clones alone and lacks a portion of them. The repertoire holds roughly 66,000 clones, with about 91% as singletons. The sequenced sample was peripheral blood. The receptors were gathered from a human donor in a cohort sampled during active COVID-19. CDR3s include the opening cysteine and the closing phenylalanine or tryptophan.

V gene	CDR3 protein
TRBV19	CASSRTRDRDAGELFF
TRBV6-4	CASRQGGMNTEAFF
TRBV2	CASVRTSGPYNEQFF
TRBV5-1	CASSLAGNTEAFF
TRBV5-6	CASSFMRYSPTGEQYF
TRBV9	CASSAQTSANNEQFF
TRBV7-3	CASSLTPGGPQHF
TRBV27	CASRPQGSGGYTF
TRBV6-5	CASSYTGQGAEAFF
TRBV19	CATNSGAGSTDTQYF
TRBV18	CASSLPGRNNEQFF
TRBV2	CASTFDSGTYEQYF
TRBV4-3	CASSGAGTGGYEQYF
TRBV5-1	CASSSGIRKGPLQETQYF
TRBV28	CASIRVDSSPYEQYF
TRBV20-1	CSASSGGNQPQHF
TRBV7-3	CALSGGPNTGELFF
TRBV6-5	CASASYGHNSPLHF
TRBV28	CASRPGTGERNQPQHF
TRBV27	CASMGSLGRRGEKLFF
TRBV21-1	CASILMASGLRYGYTF
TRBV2	CASKKGQVVTGELFF
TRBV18	CASNFFSGSSGDTQYF
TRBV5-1	CASSPREGYEQYF
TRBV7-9	CASSWATYNEQFF
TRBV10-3	CAISEYGTGEYEQYF
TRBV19	CASSHRAGNYGYTF
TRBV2	CASSEGGASGTDTQYF
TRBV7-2	CASSLGETTLYF
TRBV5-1	CASSLDGGGAADTQYF
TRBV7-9	CASSLAEINYGYTF
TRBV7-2	CASSRDLNQETQYF
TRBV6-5	CASSYLDSTPRGAFF
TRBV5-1	CASSLAADNEQFF
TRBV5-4	CASSGGQEETQYF
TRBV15	CATSSRYNEQFF
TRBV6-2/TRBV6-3	CASSSTVNTEAFF
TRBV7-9	CASSPRGSYEQYF
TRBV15	CATSRTAQETQYF
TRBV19	CASSRGAGGQETQYF
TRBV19	CASSIGSGSTDTQYF
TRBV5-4	CASSPTTTGLRETQYF
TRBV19	CATRRGYEQYF
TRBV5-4	CASRANTGREYF
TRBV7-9	CASSLSQNEAFF
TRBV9	CASSVDAGTGDEQYF
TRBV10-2	CASSESTTGGDEKLFF
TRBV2	CASSKRLAVYNEQFF